The TCR beta chain under discussion was sequenced for a study of T-cell reconstitution after alpha-beta-depleted transplantation in children. Unique molecular identifiers were used in preparing the TCRbeta library. TCRdb passed the PCR reads through MiXCR, listing each CDR3 protein once. The table shows about a million distinct CDR3 sequences, with around 30% occurring only once. The V gene's germline CDR1 is SGHDN and CDR2 FVKESK. V lost 4 bases and J 1 base, leaving 8 bases between the germline ends. This CDR3 contains 15 residues. The V and J genes are TRBV14 and TRBJ2-6; unclear D gene. The source material was PBMCs, mostly from graft donor cells, sampled 360 days after TCRalphabeta/CD19-depleted stem cell transplant. This clonotype was obtained from a boy in the first two years of life who had a stem cell transplant for SCID, so the T cells may come from the graft donor. CDR3 sequence (DNA): TGTGCCAGCAGCCCTAGTACGTCTGGGGCCAACGTCCTGACTTTC. It is translated as CASSPSTSGANVLTF. The variable domain in full, completed from reference TRBV14 and TRBJ2-6, reads EAGVTQFPSHSVIEKGQTVTLRCDPISGHDNLYWYRRVMGKEIKFLLHFVKESKQDESGMPNNRFLAERTGGTYSTLKVQPAELEDSGVYFCASSPSTSGANVLTFGAGSRLTVL.